What follows describes a single T cell receptor (beta chain). Its antigen is undetermined. This CDR3 region has 11 residues. V lost 5 bases and J 6 bases, leaving 7 bases between the germline ends. The germline gives CDR1 KGHSH, CDR2 LQKENI. The data were taken from a study of OX40 agonist ivuxolimab in advanced cancers. About the study: Those treated in dose escalation had hepatocellular carcinoma, melanoma, renal cell cancer or head and neck cancer. Three patients responded partially, comprising one with hepatocellular carcinoma and two with cutaneous melanoma. With a range of roughly 23 to 79, age averaged approximately 55 years, and around 83% were male.

The method was immunoSEQ multiplex PCR; TCRdb's version includes in-frame clones alone and lacks a portion of them. Of some 96,000 clones listed, around 89% were seen once; the top ten hold roughly 0.15%. Study-level results: In general, CD8+ T cells held more expanded clones than CD4+ did, on average.

The specimen was CD4+ or CD8+ T cells sorted from blood, collected in a trial of the OX40 agonist ivuxolimab. The V gene is TRBV18, the J gene TRBJ1-2; tentatively, D is TRBD1 (6 bases). The source is an adult with an advanced solid tumor such as melanoma, head and neck, liver or kidney cancer. CDR3 in DNA: TGTGCCAGCTCATACAGGGATGGCTACACCTTC. Encoded protein: CASSYRDGYTF.